This passage covers 8 T cell receptor beta chains from one sample sequenced in a study of vaccination effects on CD4 cells after COVID-19. Clones were sequenced by immunoSEQ multiplex PCR, and TCRdb holds only the in-frame ones, with some missing. The sample carries 45,000 to 70,000 clones, 65% to 80% recorded once. Sequencing followed a ViraFEST assay step that expanded antigen-specific CD4+ T cells with viral peptide pools. Upon completion of 10 days in culture, CD4+ T cells were isolated. Infection dated between March and December 2020, before the Alpha, Beta and Delta variants reached the United States. Antigens of these TCRs are unknown. The sample was CD4+ T cells from PBMCs cultured with HIV peptides, taken before COVID-19 vaccination. The subset denotes: HIV-1 Nef peptide pool negative control/reference culture. The origin of the receptors is a human donor who had a prior SARS-CoV-2 infection.

This rearrangement joins TRBV24-1 to TRBJ2-1, with D possibly matching TRBD2 (6 bases). The CDR3 length is 18 residues. The ends were cut back, 0 bases at V and 12 bases at J, with 26 bases in the middle. Germline V gene lookup returns CDR1 KGHDR and CDR2 SFDVKD. This CDR3 reads CATSDLGRPGLGLDRQFF. CDR3 in DNA: TGTGCCACCAGTGATTTGGGGCGACCGGGACTGGGTTTGGATCGGCAGTTCTTC.

The chain employs TRBV19 and TRBJ1-1; no clear D gene. Germline V lookup: CDR1 LNHDA, CDR2 SQIVND (reference sequence). V was pared by 7 bases and J by 4 bases, with 16 bases between. CDR3 length equals 14 residues. The CDR3 protein is CASNYRAWSTEAFF. CDR3 DNA: TGTGCCAGTAATTATAGAGCCTGGTCCACTGAAGCTTTCTTT.

The chain recombines TRBV19 with TRBJ1-1; 10 bases are a match to TRBD1. Unmatched junction bases numbered 10, after V lost 5 bases and J lost 4 bases. Per the germline V gene, CDR1 is LNHDA and CDR2 is SQIVND (reference sequence). There are 16 residues in the CDR3. CDR3 sequence: CASSFKMGTGATEAFF. CDR3 coding DNA: TGTGCCAGTAGTTTCAAGATGGGGACAGGGGCCACTGAAGCTTTCTTT.

The chain links TRBV5-1 to TRBJ1-2; D is unclear. CDR1 and CDR2 (germline): SGHRS, YFSETQ. V lost 0 bases and J lost 3, with 9 bases in between. The CDR3 length is 14 residues. CDR3 sequence reads: CASSLGRTHYGYTF. For the CDR3, the DNA is TGCGCCAGCAGCTTGGGGCGGACTCACTATGGCTACACCTTC.

V usage is TRBV7-6 and J usage is TRBJ1-3; TRBD1 might be the D (5 bases). Germline V gene data show CDR1 as SGHVS and CDR2 as FNYEAQ. The V end was cut by 1 base, the J end by 0 bases, with 10 bases between. The CDR3 extends over 16 amino acids. CDR3 in DNA: TGTGCCAGCAGCTTAGGACAGCCCCGCTCTGGAAACACCATATATTTT. Its protein is CASSLGQPRSGNTIYF.

This clone was recorded a few times. The CDR3 coding sequence is TGTGCCAGCAGTTTGCAGGCCCATAATTCACCCCTCCACTTT. This sequence encodes CASSLQAHNSPLHF. This chain joins TRBV27 and TRBJ1-6; D is uncertain. Germline V lookup: CDR1 MNHEY, CDR2 SMNVEV (reference sequence). CDR3 size: 14 residues. Trimming cost V 3 bases and J 5 bases, with 8 bases left between them.

V and J are TRBV6-5 and TRBJ1-1; D remains unclear. There are 13 residues in the CDR3. Germline V gene lookup returns CDR1 MNHEY and CDR2 SVGAGI. Trimming cost V 6 bases and J 11 bases, with 19 bases left between them. The CDR3 spells CASSATRVREAFF. The CDR3 nucleotides are TGTGCCAGCAGCGCCACCCGGGTCCGAGAGGCTTTCTTT.

V and J are TRBV27 and TRBJ2-7; 10 bases align to TRBD2. V dropped 5 bases and J dropped 6; count of bases not matched to a gene: 7. The CDR3 is 14 amino acids. CDR1 and CDR2 (germline): MNHEY, SMNVEV (reference sequence). DNA for the CDR3: TGTGCCAGCAGTCTCCTAGCGGGAGTAGGCGAGCAGTACTTC. Translating gives CASSLLAGVGEQYF.